Shown below are 21 T cell receptor beta chains from a single sample sequenced in a study of T cell responses to AZD1222 COVID-19 vaccine. The protocol was immunoSEQ multiplex PCR, while the TCRdb copy is restricted to in-frame clones and leaves out a portion. The profile shows some 90,000 clones, around nine tenths of them singletons. The sample consisted of peripheral blood, taken on day 0 of AZD1222 vaccination. The origin of the receptors is an adult in good health.

This clone was found once. This rearrangement joins TRBV3-1 (or the pseudogene TRBV3-2) to TRBJ2-1; a weak D match, TRBD1 (6 bases). Per the germline V gene, CDR1 is LGHDT and CDR2 is YNNKEL (reference sequence). The length of the CDR3 is 14 residues. Trimming pared 2 bases from V and 4 bases from J, leaving 9 bases between. The CDR3 DNA reads as TGTGCCAGCAGCCAACTACAGGGTTACAATGAGCAGTTCTTC. As protein: CASSQLQGYNEQFF.

This clone has only a few counts. V gene TRBV4-3 combines with J gene TRBJ1-1, with TRBD1 matching 10 bases. The length of the CDR3 is 17 residues. The germline CDR1 and CDR2 sequences are LGHNA and YSLEER. The V and J ends lost 4 bases and 4 bases, in that order; junction bases with no gene match: 12. CDR3 in amino acids: CASSPGQGSTFATEAFF. The DNA for the CDR3 is TGCGCCAGCAGCCCGGGACAGGGGTCTACCTTTGCCACTGAAGCTTTCTTT.

The CDR3, as DNA: TGTGCCAGCAGCACCACGGGACTAGCGGACACCGGGGAGCTGTTTTTT. It is translated as CASSTTGLADTGELFF. This chain joins TRBV5-6 and TRBJ2-2; 11 bases are a match to TRBD2. CDR1 SGHDT and CDR2 YYEEEE come from the germline V gene. J lost 3 bases, V lost 4 bases, and 5 bases had no gene match. This CDR3 is built from 16 residues. The complete variable domain, with remaining parts taken from reference TRBV5-6 and TRBJ2-2, reads DAGVTQSPTHLIKTRGQQVTLRCSPKSGHDTVSWYQQALGQGPQFIFQYYEEEERQRGNFPDRFSGHQFPNYSSELNVNALLLGDSALYLCASSTTGLADTGELFFGEGSRLTVL.

Only one count was recorded for this clone. The genes are TRBV19 and TRBJ2-7; D is possibly TRBD1 (5 bases). The CDR3 sequence is 15 residues long. Trimming stripped 4 bases from V and 3 bases from J, with 16 bases between. Germline loops: CDR1 LNHDA, CDR2 SQIVND (reference sequence). The CDR3 region has the DNA TGTGCCAGTAGTAAGTACAAGACAGACAACTACGAGCAGTACTTC. This encodes CASSKYKTDNYEQYF.

This clone was observed a handful of times. V is TRBV6-5 and J is TRBJ1-1; 8 nucleotides match TRBD1. J was trimmed by 5 bases and V by 4 bases; bases with no gene match: 9. The CDR3 has 15 residues. The germline gives CDR1 MNHEY, CDR2 SVGAGI. The DNA of the CDR3 is TGTGCCAGCAGTTTGAGGACAGGGAGGGGAACTGAAGCTTTCTTT. Its translation: CASSLRTGRGTEAFF.

V gene TRBV18 combines with J gene TRBJ1-2; maybe TRBD1 (5 bases). Trimming left V 0 bases short and J 0 bases short, with 11 bases between. The length of the CDR3 is 16 residues. Germline CDR1 and CDR2: KGHSH and LQKENI. The CDR3 here is CASSPPKGSANYGYTF. As DNA, the CDR3 is TGTGCCAGCTCACCACCGAAGGGGTCAGCTAACTATGGCTACACCTTC.

The chain is built from TRBV2 and TRBJ2-1; TRBD2 aligns across 9 bases. This CDR3 has 14 amino acids. The trim removed 6 bases at V and 3 bases at J, leaving 3 bases unmatched. Germline assignment: CDR1 SNHLY and CDR2 FYNNEI. The CDR3 nucleotides are TGTGCCAGCAGGGTAGCGGGGGTCTACAATGAGCAGTTCTTC. Amino acid sequence: CASRVAGVYNEQFF.

The chain joins TRBV7-9 to TRBJ1-1; D is unclear. CDR3 length: 12 residues. The V gene's germline CDR1 is SEHNR and CDR2 FQNEAQ (reference sequence). Trimming left V 0 bases short and J 5 bases short, with 4 bases between. The CDR3 loop reads CASSLAGTEAFF. The CDR3 nucleotides are TGTGCCAGCAGCTTAGCGGGGACTGAAGCTTTCTTT.

This clone has only one observation. The V gene is TRBV19, the J gene TRBJ1-1; D ambiguous. This CDR3 has 14 amino acids. Germline lookup yields CDR1 LNHDA and CDR2 SQIVND (reference sequence). The V end lost 5 bases, the J end lost 1 base, and 11 bases lay between the germline ends. The CDR3 loop is CASSRIGENTEAFF. The CDR3 bases are TGTGCCAGTAGTCGGATCGGGGAGAACACTGAAGCTTTCTTT.

This clone has a single count. This rearrangement joins TRBV12-3 or TRBV12-4 to TRBJ2-4; perhaps D is TRBD1 or TRBD2 (5 bases each). There are 13 residues in the CDR3. V lost 6 bases to trimming and J lost 12 bases, with 18 bases between them. CDR3 amino acids: CASSSGTHPTQYF. The DNA for the CDR3 is TGTGCCAGCAGCTCTGGGACCCACCCTACTCAGTACTTC.

The chain has TRBV2 and TRBJ2-1; 12 bases are a match to TRBD2. Germline V gives CDR1 SNHLY, CDR2 FYNNEI. The CDR3 covers 14 residues. The V and J ends lost 4 bases and 8 bases, in that order; junction bases with no gene match: 3. The CDR3 is CASSGTSGTHEQFF. CDR3 sequence (DNA): TGTGCCAGCAGTGGGACTAGCGGGACCCATGAGCAGTTCTTC.

The chain combines TRBV10-3 with TRBJ2-2, with D perhaps matching TRBD2 (6 bases). Germline V gene lookup returns CDR1 ENHRY and CDR2 SYGVKD. Deletions cut 10 bases from V and 4 bases from J, with 19 bases between. This CDR3 is 15 amino acids long. The DNA for the CDR3 is TGTGCCAGCCAATACGGGACTTTTGGCACCGGGGAGCTGTTTTTT. It codes for CASQYGTFGTGELFF.

The chain employs TRBV5-8 and TRBJ2-5, with D perhaps TRBD2 (6 bases). This CDR3 region has 14 residues. Trimming took off 7 bases at V and 2 bases at J, with 15 bases between the two ends. Germline V gene sequence: CDR1 SGHTS, CDR2 YDEGEE. CDR3 DNA: TGTGCCAGCCCCTTAGGCGGGACGCAAGAGACCCAGTACTTC. Translation: CASPLGGTQETQYF.

This rearrangement joins TRBV6-5 to TRBJ1-5, with 8 bases that match TRBD1. The V gene end was trimmed by 0 bases and the J gene end by 6 bases; junction bases not matched to a gene: 4. In germline, CDR1 is MNHEY, CDR2 SVGAGI. CDR3 length equals 15 residues. The CDR3: CASSYSGQGGQPQHF. The CDR3 DNA reads TGTGCCAGCAGTTACTCCGGACAGGGCGGTCAGCCCCAGCATTTT.

The CDR3 region is CAISSGLAGEQYF. DNA of the CDR3: TGTGCCATCAGTTCGGGACTAGCGGGCGAGCAGTACTTC. The V and J genes are TRBV10-3 and TRBJ2-7; 12 nucleotides line up with TRBD2. CDR3 length equals 13 residues. V dropped 5 bases and J dropped 6; count of bases not matched to a gene: 2. From germline, CDR1 is ENHRY and CDR2 SYGVKD.

This chain joins TRBV7-2 and TRBJ2-5; 10 bases match TRBD2. The CDR3 is 15 amino acids. Germline values: CDR1 SGHTA, CDR2 FQGNSA. V was clipped by 2 bases and J by 3 bases; unmatched bases: 3. CDR3 amino acids: CASSLRLAGEETQYF. CDR3 bases: TGTGCCAGCAGCTTAAGGCTAGCGGGAGAAGAGACCCAGTACTTC. Full variable domain (outside the CDR3, taken from reference TRBV7-2 and TRBJ2-5): GAGVSQSPSNKVTEKGKDVELRCDPISGHTALYWYRQSLGQGLEFLIYFQGNSAPDKSGLPSDRFSAERTGGSVSTLTIQRTQQEDSAVYLCASSLRLAGEETQYFGPGTRLLVL.

This chain connects TRBV5-5 to TRBJ2-2, with 9 nucleotides matching TRBD1. The germline gives CDR1 SGHKS, CDR2 YYEKEE (reference sequence). The CDR3 totals 15 residues. J gave up 7 bases and V 5 bases, and 9 bases lay outside the gene matches. The CDR3 sequence is CASSLGTGRFGELFF. In DNA, the CDR3 is TGTGCCAGCAGTCTCGGGACAGGGCGATTCGGGGAGCTGTTTTTT.

The V gene is TRBV28, the J gene TRBJ2-7; D may be TRBD1 (7 bases). V lost 6 bases and J 4 bases, leaving 22 bases between the germline ends. The CDR3 has 16 amino acids. CDR1 MDHEN and CDR2 SYDVKM come from the germline V gene. This CDR3 reads CASRRGGVTGRYEQYF. CDR3 bases: TGTGCCAGCAGGCGGGGCGGAGTGACAGGGAGGTACGAGCAGTACTTC.

V and J are TRBV5-4 and TRBJ2-7; D might be TRBD1 (5 bases). Between the trimmed V and J ends, which lost 3 bases and 2 bases, there was a span of 9 bases. Germline lookup yields CDR1 SGHNT and CDR2 YYREEE (reference sequence). The CDR3 has 13 amino acids. CDR3 sequence reads: CASSSDRAYEQYF. The CDR3 DNA sequence: TGTGCCAGCAGCTCAGACAGAGCCTACGAGCAGTACTTC.

This chain connects TRBV4-3 to TRBJ2-1, with a tentative D call TRBD2 (7 bases). With 6 bases removed from V and 3 bases from J, the gap between germline ends came to 12 bases. There are 14 residues in the CDR3. Germline CDR1 is LGHNA and CDR2 is YSLEER. CDR3 protein: CASSRGGDYNEQFF. The CDR3 DNA is TGCGCCAGCAGTAGAGGGGGGGACTACAATGAGCAGTTCTTC.

The chain uses TRBV4-3 and TRBJ2-7; D gene uncertain. The CDR3 length is 14 residues. Trimming stripped 0 bases from V and 6 bases from J, with 12 bases between. CDR1 and CDR2 from the germline V gene are LGHNA and YSLEER. In DNA form, the CDR3 reads TGCGCCAGCAGCCAAGATTTGTACAACGTCGAGCAGTACTTC. Its protein product is CASSQDLYNVEQYF.